This T cell receptor beta chain is from a study of T cells and Merkel cell carcinoma outcomes. The method was immunoSEQ multiplex PCR; TCRdb's version includes in-frame clones alone and lacks a portion of them. The repertoire holds 14,000 or so clones, with roughly 92% as singletons. Overall study results and limits: Reportedly, T-cell repertoire with density predicts Merkel cell carcinoma outcomes.

As concerns this clone: Its matching antigen is unknown. Sequence at one end of the junction differs from germline and may be a read error.

The CDR3 extends over 15 amino acids. Germline V lookup: CDR1 SGHKS, CDR2 YYEKEE (reference sequence). This sequence joins TRBV5-5 and TRBJ2-2; D unclear. The specimen sequenced was tumor tissue from Merkel cell carcinoma. The TCR originated in a human donor with Merkel cell carcinoma. Here the CDR3 DNA reads TGTGCCAGCAGCTTGGACAGACGCAACACTGGGGAGCTGTTTTTT. This sequence encodes CASSLDRRNTGELFF.